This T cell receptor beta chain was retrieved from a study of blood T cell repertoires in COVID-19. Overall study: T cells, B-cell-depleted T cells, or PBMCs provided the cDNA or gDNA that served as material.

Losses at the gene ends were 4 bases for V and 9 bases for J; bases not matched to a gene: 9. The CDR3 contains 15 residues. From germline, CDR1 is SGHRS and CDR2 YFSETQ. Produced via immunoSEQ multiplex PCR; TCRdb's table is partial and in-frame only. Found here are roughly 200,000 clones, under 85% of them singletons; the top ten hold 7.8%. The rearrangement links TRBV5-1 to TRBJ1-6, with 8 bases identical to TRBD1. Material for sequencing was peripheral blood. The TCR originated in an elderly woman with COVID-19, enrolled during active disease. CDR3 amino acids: CASSAATGAGSPLHF. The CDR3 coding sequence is TGCGCCAGCAGCGCCGCGACAGGGGCTGGTTCACCCCTCCACTTT.